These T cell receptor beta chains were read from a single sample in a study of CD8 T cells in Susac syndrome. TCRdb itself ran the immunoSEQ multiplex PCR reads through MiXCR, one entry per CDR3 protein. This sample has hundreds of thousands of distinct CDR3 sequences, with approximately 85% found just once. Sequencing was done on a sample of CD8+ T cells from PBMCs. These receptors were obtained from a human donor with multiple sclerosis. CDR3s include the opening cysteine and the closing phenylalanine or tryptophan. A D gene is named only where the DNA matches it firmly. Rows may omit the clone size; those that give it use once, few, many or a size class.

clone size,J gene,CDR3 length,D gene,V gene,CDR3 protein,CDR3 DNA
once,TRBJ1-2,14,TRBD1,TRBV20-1,CSAPPGTGNYGYTF,TGCAGTGCCCCTCCAGGGACAGGGAACTATGGCTACACCTTC
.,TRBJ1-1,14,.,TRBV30,CAWDWGGGDTEAFF,TGTGCCTGGGATTGGGGTGGAGGGGACACTGAAGCTTTCTTT
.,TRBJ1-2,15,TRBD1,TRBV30,CAYLGQGVPHYGYTF,TGTGCCTACCTTGGACAGGGGGTGCCCCACTATGGCTACACCTTC
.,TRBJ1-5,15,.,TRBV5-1,CASSLTENSNQPQHF,TGCGCCAGCAGCTTGACAGAGAATAGCAATCAGCCCCAGCATTTT
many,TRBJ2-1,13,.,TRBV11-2,CASSLAQGNEQFF,TGTGCCAGCAGCTTAGCCCAGGGGAATGAGCAGTTCTTC
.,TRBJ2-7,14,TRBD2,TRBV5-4,CTSSLAGGGDEQYF,TGTACCAGCAGCTTGGCGGGGGGCGGGGACGAGCAGTACTTC
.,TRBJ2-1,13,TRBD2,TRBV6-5,CASHRTSGKEQFF,TGTGCCTCCCATAGGACTAGCGGAAAGGAGCAGTTCTTC
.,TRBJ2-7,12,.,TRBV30,CAWSVSTYEQYF,TGTGCCTGGAGTGTTTCTACCTACGAGCAGTACTTC
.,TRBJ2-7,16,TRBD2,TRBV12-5,CASGFTSGSISYEQYF,TGTGCTAGTGGTTTTACTAGCGGGAGTATCTCCTACGAGCAGTACTTC
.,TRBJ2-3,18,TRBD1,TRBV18,CASSPSTGTGWSADTQYF,TGTGCCAGCTCACCATCTACCGGGACAGGGTGGAGTGCAGATACGCAGTATTTT
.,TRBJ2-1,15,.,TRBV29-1,CSVERVDRENNEQFF,TGCAGCGTTGAGAGGGTGGACAGAGAAAACAATGAGCAGTTCTTC
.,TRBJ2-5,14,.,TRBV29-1,CSVEGTRYQETQYF,TGCAGCGTTGAGGGCACGCGGTACCAAGAGACCCAGTACTTC
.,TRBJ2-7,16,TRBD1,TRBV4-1,CASSQEGTGEAYEQYF,TGCGCCAGCAGCCAAGAGGGGACAGGGGAGGCCTACGAGCAGTACTTC
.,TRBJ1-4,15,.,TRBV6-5,CASSYSGPRNEKLFF,TGTGCCAGCAGTTACTCCGGGCCCAGGAATGAAAAACTGTTTTTT
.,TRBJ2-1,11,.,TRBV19,CASTVGDEQFF,TGTGCCAGTACCGTAGGCGATGAGCAGTTCTTC
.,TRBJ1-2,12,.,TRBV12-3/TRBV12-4,CASSLEGIGYTF,TGTGCCAGCAGTTTAGAAGGAATTGGCTACACCTTC
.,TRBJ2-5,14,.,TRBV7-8,CASSFQGVTETQYF,TGTGCCAGCAGCTTCCAGGGTGTTACGGAGACCCAGTACTTC
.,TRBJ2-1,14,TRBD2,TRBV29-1,CSANSGSAYNEQFF,TGCAGCGCCAATAGCGGGAGTGCCTACAATGAGCAGTTCTTC
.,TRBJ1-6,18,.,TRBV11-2,CASRNRRESNIRSSPLHF,TGTGCCAGCAGAAATCGGAGAGAATCTAATATTCGGTCCTCACCCCTCCACTTT
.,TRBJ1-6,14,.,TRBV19,CASSPWGGNSPLHF,TGTGCCAGTAGTCCGTGGGGCGGAAATTCACCCCTCCACTTT
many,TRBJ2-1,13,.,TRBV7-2,CASSLGTYNEQFF,TGTGCCAGCAGCTTAGGGACATACAATGAGCAGTTCTTC
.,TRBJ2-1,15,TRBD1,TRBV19,CASSIVHLTGDEQFF,TGTGCCAGTAGTATAGTCCACCTTACAGGGGATGAGCAGTTCTTC
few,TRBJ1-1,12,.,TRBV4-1,CASSQAATEAFF,TGCGCCAGCAGCCAAGCGGCCACTGAAGCTTTCTTT
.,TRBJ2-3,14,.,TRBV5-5,CASSLVSRTDTQYF,TGTGCCAGCAGCTTGGTCTCCCGCACAGATACGCAGTATTTT